Each of the 22 T cell receptor beta chains below was sequenced from the same sample in a study of blood T cells in healthy people across ages. It was with a sample-barcoded 5' primer and a J-beta primer mix that a second PCR of roughly 7 to 12 cycles was run. One entry per CDR3 protein, called by TCRdb with MiXCR from the 5' RACE reads. The sample includes 720,000 or so distinct CDR3 sequences, less than 45% of them seen just once. Sequences were obtained from blood. The receptors come from a man older than 75 in good health.

At least ten counts were recorded for this clonotype. The chain links TRBV7-9 to TRBJ2-5; 7 bases match TRBD1. Germline CDR1 and CDR2: SEHNR and FQNEAQ (reference sequence). This CDR3 has 14 residues. V was clipped by 5 bases and J by 4 bases; unmatched bases: 7. CDR3 protein: CASSPGTVGETQYF. CDR3 coding DNA: TGTGCCAGCAGCCCCGGGACAGTAGGAGAGACCCAGTACTTC.

V usage is TRBV4-3 and J usage is TRBJ1-2; D unclear. The length of the CDR3 is 17 residues. Between the trimmed V and J ends, which lost 1 base and 0 bases, there was a span of 15 bases. Looked up from germline, CDR1 is LGHNA and CDR2 is YSLEER. The CDR3 sequence: CASSQGIDPLANYGYTF. CDR3 bases: TGCGCCAGCAGCCAAGGGATTGACCCCTTAGCTAACTATGGCTACACCTTC.

This sequence joins TRBV7-2 and TRBJ1-2, with 7 bases that match TRBD1. Germline V gene data show CDR1 as SGHTA and CDR2 as FQGNSA. With 5 bases clipped from V and 4 bases from J, the junction kept 4 bases outside the gene matches. CDR3 length equals 13 residues. The CDR3 sequence: CASSAGQTYGYTF. The CDR3 nucleotides are TGTGCCAGCAGCGCGGGACAGACCTATGGCTACACCTTC.

The rearrangement links TRBV9 to TRBJ2-2, with 10 bases that match TRBD2. This CDR3 spans 16 amino acids. CDR1 and CDR2 (germline): SGDLS, YYNGEE. The trim removed 2 bases at V and 3 bases at J, leaving 4 bases unmatched. The CDR3 here is CASSVLAGVDTGELFF. CDR3 sequence (DNA): TGTGCCAGCAGCGTTCTAGCGGGAGTCGACACCGGGGAGCTGTTTTTT.

V usage is TRBV5-5 and J usage is TRBJ2-3; either TRBD1 or TRBD2 may fit D (6 bases each). Per the germline V gene, CDR1 is SGHKS and CDR2 is YYEKEE (reference sequence). The CDR3 has 16 amino acids. V dropped 3 bases and J dropped 0 bases, with 14 bases sitting between them. The chain's CDR3 is CASSSRGGTSTDTQYF. The DNA for the CDR3 is TGTGCCAGCAGCTCCAGGGGCGGGACTAGCACAGATACGCAGTATTTT.

This clonotype was picked up many times. The CDR3 nucleotides are TGCGCCAGCAGCCAAGATAGGCTAGCGTCGGATACGCAGTATTTT. Translating it yields CASSQDRLASDTQYF. V is TRBV4-3 and J is TRBJ2-3; weak D call: TRBD2 (6 bases). Between the trimmed V and J ends, which lost 0 bases and 6 bases, there was a span of 13 bases. This CDR3 region has 15 residues. Germline CDR1 is LGHNA and CDR2 is YSLEER.

This clonotype was counted at least ten times. The J gene is TRBJ2-3, the V gene TRBV7-2; TRBD2 agrees at 13 bases. With 4 bases clipped from V and 2 bases from J, the junction kept 9 bases outside the gene matches. The CDR3 sequence is 18 residues long. Germline CDR1 and CDR2: SGHTA and FQGNSA. CDR3 protein: CASSSRLAGGLTTDTQYF. For the CDR3, the DNA is TGTGCCAGCAGCTCGCGACTAGCGGGAGGCCTAACCACAGATACGCAGTATTTT.

V is TRBV6-2 or TRBV6-3 and J is TRBJ2-7; 10 positions agree with TRBD2. The CDR3 runs to 15 residues. V was pared by 5 bases and J by 7 bases, with 11 bases of the junction left unmatched. Per germline, CDR1 MNHEY and CDR2 SVGEGT. The DNA of the CDR3 is TGTGCCAGCAGTCTAGCGGGAGTCACCTACAATGAGCAGTACTTC. Its protein product is CASSLAGVTYNEQYF.

This rearrangement joins TRBV7-8 to TRBJ2-4; 11 nucleotides align to TRBD2. J gave up 13 bases and V 5 bases, and 13 bases lay outside the gene matches. The length of the CDR3 is 15 residues. Germline CDR1 SGHVS, CDR2 FQNEAQ. The CDR3 sequence is CASSADTSGSSQQYF. CDR3 bases: TGTGCCAGCAGCGCCGACACTAGCGGGAGTTCCCAGCAGTACTTC.

The CDR3 spells CASSQDLDSYEQYF. The CDR3 nucleotides read TGTGCCAGCAGCCAAGATTTAGACTCCTACGAGCAGTACTTC. The chain employs TRBV14 and TRBJ2-7; no clear D. Trimming removed 0 bases at V and 0 bases at J, with 6 bases between. This CDR3 spans 14 amino acids. In germline, CDR1 is SGHDN, CDR2 FVKESK.

This chain joins TRBV6-2 or TRBV6-3 and TRBJ2-1; D remains ambiguous. The length of the CDR3 is 13 residues. Germline V gene lookup returns CDR1 MNHEY and CDR2 SVGEGT. V was cut by 6 bases and J by 9 bases, with 15 bases left in between. This CDR3 reads CASSSSPGGEQFF. DNA for the CDR3: TGTGCCAGCAGCTCTTCACCTGGTGGTGAGCAGTTCTTC.

The chain couples TRBV3-1 to TRBJ1-5; a weak D match, TRBD1 (6 bases). This CDR3 comprises 13 residues. Between the trimmed V and J ends, which lost 7 bases and 5 bases, there was a span of 12 bases. Germline V gene sequence: CDR1 LGHDT, CDR2 YNNKEL (reference sequence). CDR3 nucleotides: TGTGCCAGCACCAAACAGGGTCATCAGCCCCAGCATTTT. This sequence encodes CASTKQGHQPQHF.

This chain links TRBV29-1 with TRBJ2-7; 9 bases line up with TRBD2. Germline assignment: CDR1 SQVTM and CDR2 ANQGSEA. This CDR3 is 16 amino acids long. J was trimmed by 7 bases and V by 8 bases; bases with no gene match: 21. CDR3 DNA sequence: TGCAGCACCCGAGGGGGTAGCGGGAGTAGAACGGGTGAGCAGTACTTC. Its translation: CSTRGGSGSRTGEQYF.

This clonotype has a count of ten or more. CDR3 residues: CASSVAVGLNYEQYF. Here the CDR3 DNA reads TGTGCCAGCAGCGTAGCCGTAGGGCTAAACTACGAGCAGTACTTC. The V gene is TRBV9, the J gene TRBJ2-7; the D is unclear. Germline V gene sequence: CDR1 SGDLS, CDR2 YYNGEE. The V end lost 0 bases, the J end lost 3 bases, and 13 bases lay between the germline ends. There are 15 residues in the CDR3.

The V call is TRBV7-8, the J call TRBJ2-5; tentatively, D is TRBD2 (6 bases). V lost 2 bases and J lost 4, with 14 bases in between. In germline, CDR1 is SGHVS, CDR2 FQNEAQ. This CDR3 is 15 amino acids long. The CDR3 coding sequence is TGTGCCAGCAGCTTATCTAATACGGGAGCAGAGACCCAGTACTTC. Its protein is CASSLSNTGAETQYF. The complete variable domain, with remaining parts taken from reference TRBV7-8 and TRBJ2-5, reads GAGVSQSPRYKVAKRGQDVALRCDPISGHVSLFWYQQALGQGPEFLTYFQNEAQLDKSGLPSDRFFAERPEGSVSTLKIQRTQQEDSAVYLCASSLSNTGAETQYFGPGTRLLVL.

This clonotype was observed many times. This CDR3 reads CASSFGHRGDDTQYF. CDR3 bases: TGTGCCAGCAGCTTTGGGCATCGGGGGGACGATACGCAGTATTTT. The chain combines TRBV11-2 with TRBJ2-3; 7 positions agree with TRBD2. The germline CDR1 and CDR2 sequences are SGHAT and FQNNGV. Germline trimming cut 3 bases from V and 6 bases from J; bases unmatched to any gene: 9. The CDR3 covers 15 residues.

This clonotype occurred many times. This chain links TRBV18 with TRBJ1-1; the D is unclear. V lost 2 bases, J lost 4 bases, and 8 bases lay in between. The CDR3 runs to 13 residues. The germline gives CDR1 KGHSH, CDR2 LQKENI. The CDR3 sequence is CASSPSGGTEAFF. The CDR3 DNA is TGTGCCAGCTCACCATCAGGCGGCACTGAAGCTTTCTTT.

V and J are TRBV20-1 and TRBJ2-1; 11 bases are shared with TRBD2. The CDR3 sequence is 16 residues long. The J segment lost 6 bases and the V segment lost 2 bases, leaving 9 bases of the junction unmatched. The germline CDR1 and CDR2 sequences are DFQATT and SNEGSKA (reference sequence). The CDR3 DNA reads as TGCAGTGCTAGATCGAATAGCGGGGGGGCGGGCAATGAGCAGTTCTTC. Residues: CSARSNSGGAGNEQFF.

This clonotype was seen just once. The chain joins TRBV2 to TRBJ2-7; D might be TRBD1 (5 bases). Matching the DNA end better, TRBJ2-5 makes the J call doubtful. In germline, CDR1 is SNHLY, CDR2 FYNNEI. CDR3 length: 14 amino acids. As DNA, the CDR3 is TGTGCCAGCAGAGATACAGGCCTCCAAGAGACCCAGTACTTC. Residues: CASRDTGLQETQYF.

This sequence joins TRBV14 and TRBJ2-1, with D tentatively TRBD2 (6 bases). The CDR3 contains 15 residues. V was pared by 4 bases and J by 8 bases, with 18 bases between. Germline values: CDR1 SGHDN, CDR2 FVKESK. The CDR3 region is CASSRQSGGKYEQFF. Written as DNA, the CDR3 is TGTGCCAGCAGCCGTCAGAGCGGAGGGAAGTATGAGCAGTTCTTC.

Concerning this clonotype itself: The junction and the germline gene differ at one end; a read error may be behind it. The chain couples TRBV7-9 to TRBJ2-2; D is undetermined. From germline, CDR1 is SEHNR and CDR2 FQNEAQ (reference sequence). The CDR3 loop spans 18 amino acids. In DNA form, the CDR3 reads TGTGCCAGGAGCTTAGCATTAGGATATACAGCGAACACCGGGGAGCTGTTTTTT. It specifies CARSLALGYTANTGELFF.

This clonotype was counted between two and nine times. The chain links TRBV2 to TRBJ2-5; 8 bases line up with TRBD1. This CDR3 spans 14 amino acids. Germline V gene sequence: CDR1 SNHLY, CDR2 FYNNEI. With V trimmed by 5 bases and J by 5 bases, 7 bases remained unmatched. In nucleotides, the CDR3 is TGTGCCAGCAGTAGACAGGGGATCCGGGAGACCCAGTACTTC. Translating it yields CASSRQGIRETQYF.